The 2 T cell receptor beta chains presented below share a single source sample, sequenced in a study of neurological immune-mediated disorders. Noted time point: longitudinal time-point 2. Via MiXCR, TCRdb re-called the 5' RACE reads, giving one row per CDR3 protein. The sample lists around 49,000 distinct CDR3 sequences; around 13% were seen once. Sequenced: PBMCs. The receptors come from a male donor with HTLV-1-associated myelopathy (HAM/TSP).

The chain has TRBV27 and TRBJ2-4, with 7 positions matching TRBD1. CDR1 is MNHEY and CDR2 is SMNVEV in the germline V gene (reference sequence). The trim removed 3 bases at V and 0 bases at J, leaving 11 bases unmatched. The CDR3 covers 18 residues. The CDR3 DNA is TGTGCCAGCAGTTTGAACAGGGGACGCGGTTTAGCCAAAAACATTCAGTACTTC. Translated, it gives CASSLNRGRGLAKNIQYF.

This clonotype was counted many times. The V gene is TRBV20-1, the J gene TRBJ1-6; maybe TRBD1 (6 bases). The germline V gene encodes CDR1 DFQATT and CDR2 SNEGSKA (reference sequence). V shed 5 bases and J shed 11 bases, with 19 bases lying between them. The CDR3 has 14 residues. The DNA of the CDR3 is TGCAGTGCTGAAGACGGTGGGGGGGCGGCACCCCTCCACTTT. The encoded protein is CSAEDGGGAAPLHF.